One sample yielded the 7 T cell receptor beta chains listed below, sequenced in a study of vaccination and CD4 T cells after COVID-19. TCRdb analysed the PCR reads with MiXCR anew, one entry per CDR3 protein. The sample shows 15,000 or so distinct CDR3 sequences, roughly 71% of them seen only once. Sequencing used CD4+ T cells from blood, obtained after SARS-CoV-2 vaccination. These receptors originate from a human donor who had recovered from COVID-19.

The chain is built from TRBV7-2 and TRBJ2-5; 11 bases line up with TRBD2. This CDR3 contains 16 residues. In germline, CDR1 is SGHTA, CDR2 FQGNSA. Trimming removed 1 base from V and 5 bases from J; junction bases left unmatched: 6. The CDR3 DNA sequence: TGTGCCAGCAGCTTAGGACTAGCGGGGATGAGGGAGACCCAGTACTTC. The encoded protein is CASSLGLAGMRETQYF.

This clonotype was recorded a few times. The V gene is TRBV7-8, the J gene TRBJ2-6, with unresolved D. Germline V CDR1 and CDR2: SGHVS, FQNEAQ. V dropped 1 base and J dropped 1 base, with 5 bases sitting between them. The CDR3 loop spans 15 amino acids. The DNA for the CDR3 is TGTGCCAGCAGCTTAGTAGAATCTGGGGCCAACGTCCTGACTTTC. Translating it yields CASSLVESGANVLTF.

The rearrangement uses TRBV18 and TRBJ1-5, with TRBD1 identical over 8 bases. J was trimmed by 6 bases and V by 5 bases; bases with no gene match: 6. The CDR3 loop spans 14 amino acids. Germline values: CDR1 KGHSH, CDR2 LQKENI. The CDR3 region has the DNA TGTGCCAGCTCAGAGACAGGGGCCGTTCAGCCCCAGCATTTT. Its protein is CASSETGAVQPQHF.

This clonotype showed up just a few times. J is TRBJ2-2 and V is TRBV20-1; D may match TRBD1 or TRBD2 (5 bases each). The germline gives CDR1 DFQATT, CDR2 SNEGSKA (reference sequence). V was cut by 1 base and J by 5 bases, with 14 bases left in between. This CDR3 is built from 15 residues. In nucleotides, the CDR3 is TGCAGTGCTAGAGCGAGAGGGGCTTGGACCGGGGAGCTGTTTTTT. This gives the protein CSARARGAWTGELFF.

V gene TRBV6-2 or TRBV6-3 combines with J gene TRBJ1-1; 10 nucleotides match TRBD1. V was pared by 5 bases and J by 5 bases, with 2 bases of the junction left unmatched. The CDR3 is 13 residues long. Per the germline V gene, CDR1 is MNHEY and CDR2 is SVGEGT. The CDR3 nucleotides are TGTGCCAGCAGTCGACAGGGGGCAACTGAAGCTTTCTTT. Its protein product is CASSRQGATEAFF.

This rearrangement joins TRBV20-1 to TRBJ2-5; 9 nucleotides agree with TRBD1. Germline loops: CDR1 DFQATT, CDR2 SNEGSKA (reference sequence). The CDR3 is made up of 16 amino acids. J lost 4 bases, V lost 0 bases, and 9 bases had no gene match. CDR3 sequence (DNA): TGCAGTGCTAGAGACCGGGACAGGGTCGGGTTAGAGACCCAGTACTTC. This gives the protein CSARDRDRVGLETQYF.

V is TRBV19 and J is TRBJ1-5; no definite D call. CDR3 size: 11 residues. The ends were cut back, 4 bases at V and 9 bases at J, with 7 bases in the middle. Germline values: CDR1 LNHDA, CDR2 SQIVND (reference sequence). The CDR3: CASSSHGPQHF. DNA for the CDR3: TGTGCCAGTAGTAGTCATGGGCCCCAGCATTTT.